Listed here are 20 T cell receptor beta chains from one sample, sequenced in a study of OX40 agonist ivuxolimab in advanced cancers. Repertoires were generated with immunoSEQ multiplex PCR, while TCRdb's copy carries only in-frame clones and drops some. The data show fewer than 80,000 clones, 70% to 90% seen once. The input for sequencing was CD4+ or CD8+ T cells sorted from blood, taken in a trial of the OX40 agonist ivuxolimab. The receptors originated from an adult with an advanced solid tumor such as melanoma, head and neck, liver or kidney cancer.

The chain joins TRBV18 to TRBJ2-1; the D gene is possibly TRBD2 (6 bases). Germline lookup yields CDR1 KGHSH and CDR2 LQKENI. This CDR3 is 15 amino acids long. V was shortened by 2 bases and J by 7 bases, with 15 bases between the two germline ends. The CDR3 region has the DNA TGTGCCAGCTCACCAAACGGCCGCCGGGGGAATGAGCAGTTCTTC. Protein: CASSPNGRRGNEQFF. Full variable domain (rest looked up from reference TRBV18 and TRBJ2-1): NAGVMQNPRHLVRRRGQEARLRCSPMKGHSHVYWYRQLPEEGLKFMVYLQKENIIDESGMPKERFSAEFPKEGPSILRIQQVVRGDSAAYFCASSPNGRRGNEQFFGPGTRLTVL.

The chain carries TRBV7-9 and TRBJ2-6; no clear D gene. Germline CDR1 reads SEHNR; CDR2 reads FQNEAQ (reference sequence). The V end lost 5 bases, the J end lost 1 base, and 9 bases lay between the germline ends. This CDR3 comprises 15 residues. The CDR3 DNA sequence: TGTGCCAGCAGCCTCCCTCTATCTGGGGCCAACGTCCTGACTTTC. Amino acids: CASSLPLSGANVLTF.

V is TRBV9 and J is TRBJ2-5, with 9 bases aligning to TRBD1. V shed 4 bases, J shed 2 bases, and the junction held 6 bases outside the gene matches. The germline gives CDR1 SGDLS, CDR2 YYNGEE. CDR3 length: 15 amino acids. CDR3 nucleotides: TGTGCCAGCAGCCCCACGGACAGGGGTCAAGAGACCCAGTACTTC. Its translation is CASSPTDRGQETQYF.

A single count supports this clone. J is TRBJ2-7 and V is TRBV2, with 8 bases lining up with TRBD1. CDR3 size: 15 residues. The V gene's germline CDR1 is SNHLY and CDR2 FYNNEI. V was pared by 6 bases and J by 1 base, with 8 bases of the junction left unmatched. In DNA, the CDR3 is TGTGCCAGCAGGTGGACAGGGCGGACTTCCTACGAGCAGTACTTC. Protein sequence: CASRWTGRTSYEQYF.

The chain carries TRBV2 and TRBJ2-1; the match to TRBD1 covers 7 bases. CDR3 length equals 12 residues. Germline V gene lookup returns CDR1 SNHLY and CDR2 FYNNEI. After removal of 0 bases from V and 15 bases from J, the junction contained 5 bases not matched to a gene. This chain's CDR3 is CASSEAGQVSFF. CDR3 coding DNA: TGTGCCAGCAGTGAAGCCGGACAGGTATCGTTCTTC.

The CDR3 loop is CASSLDRGPYEQYF. Here the CDR3 DNA reads TGTGCCAGCAGCTTAGACAGGGGGCCGTACGAGCAGTACTTC. The chain uses TRBV5-4 and TRBJ2-5, with TRBD1 identical over 10 bases. The DNA end is more similar to TRBJ2-7, so the J call may be wrong. Germline loops: CDR1 SGHNT, CDR2 YYREEE (reference sequence). This CDR3 spans 14 amino acids.

The rearrangement uses TRBV28 and TRBJ2-1; possibly TRBD1 or TRBD2 for D (5 bases each). CDR1 is MDHEN, CDR2 SYDVKM, per germline. This CDR3 has 11 residues. Trimming removed 8 bases at V and 10 bases at J, with 12 bases between. The CDR3 DNA is TGTGCCAGCCAAGGGACCCCAGAGCAGTTCTTC. This codes for CASQGTPEQFF.

V is TRBV6-5 and J is TRBJ1-2; D unclear. The V gene's germline CDR1 is MNHEY and CDR2 SVGAGI. There are 14 residues in the CDR3. Trimming shortened V by 2 bases and J by 0 bases, and 7 bases separated the two germline ends. CDR3 DNA sequence: TGTGCCAGCAGTTACGACGTAGCTAACTATGGCTACACCTTC. This codes for CASSYDVANYGYTF.

Comments on this clone: Germline is not matched at one junction end, which may reflect a read error. This chain joins TRBV7-9 and TRBJ2-5; a weak D match, TRBD2 (5 bases). Germline loops: CDR1 SEHNR, CDR2 FQNEAQ (reference sequence). The CDR3 is made up of 16 amino acids. The CDR3 DNA sequence: TGTGCCAGCAGCATAGCGACGGTAGGAGTGGGCGAGACCCAGTACTTC. It yields the protein CASSIATVGVGETQYF.

The CDR3 nucleotides are TGCAGCGTTGAAGAGGCGGACACTAGGTATTTT. Amino acids: CSVEEADTRYF. J is TRBJ2-3 and V is TRBV29-1; D possibly uses TRBD1 or TRBD2 (5 bases each). Germline V gene data show CDR1 as SQVTM and CDR2 as ANQGSEA. The CDR3 extends over 11 amino acids. V lost 0 bases and J 14 bases, leaving 12 bases between the germline ends.

This clone was counted a few times. The chain has TRBV27 and TRBJ1-1; perhaps TRBD1 as D (6 bases). CDR1 is MNHEY, CDR2 SMNVEV, per germline (reference sequence). Trimming took off 8 bases at V and 5 bases at J, with 12 bases between the two ends. The length of the CDR3 is 12 residues. The CDR3 sequence is CASRDTWTEAFF. CDR3 bases: TGTGCCAGCCGGGACACCTGGACTGAAGCTTTCTTT.

The chain recombines TRBV11-2 with TRBJ2-5, with D unresolved. Germline CDR1 reads SGHAT; CDR2 reads FQNNGV. The ends were cut back, 1 base at V and 1 base at J, with 4 bases in the middle. The CDR3 has 13 amino acids. This CDR3 reads CASSLGLQETQYF. The CDR3 DNA reads TGTGCCAGCAGCTTAGGCCTCCAAGAGACCCAGTACTTC.

This clone was observed a few times. The chain uses TRBV7-9 and TRBJ1-1; TRBD1 might be the D (5 bases). This CDR3 comprises 14 residues. V lost 1 base and J 4 bases, leaving 10 bases between the germline ends. Looked up from germline, CDR1 is SEHNR and CDR2 is FQNEAQ (reference sequence). DNA for the CDR3: TGTGCCAGCAGCTTAGGGGGTGGGGCCACTGAAGCTTTCTTT. It codes for CASSLGGGATEAFF.

The chain joins TRBV28 to TRBJ1-5; D unclear. V lost 8 bases and J 4 bases, leaving 6 bases between the germline ends. Germline V gene lookup returns CDR1 MDHEN and CDR2 SYDVKM. CDR3 length equals 11 residues. The CDR3 loop reads CASGYNQPQHF. CDR3 nucleotides: TGTGCCAGCGGTTATAATCAGCCCCAGCATTTT.

The chain is built from TRBV5-6 and TRBJ1-5; a weak D match, TRBD1 (5 bases). The germline CDR1 and CDR2 sequences are SGHDT and YYEEEE. The CDR3 contains 15 residues. Trimming shortened V by 7 bases and J by 3 bases, and 17 bases separated the two germline ends. CDR3 in amino acids: CASRLWGEYNQPQHF. CDR3 DNA sequence: TGTGCCAGCCGTCTTTGGGGGGAGTACAATCAGCCCCAGCATTTT.

This chain uses TRBV4-3 with TRBJ2-5; either TRBD1 or TRBD2 may supply D (5 bases each). Trimming removed 0 bases at V and 5 bases at J, with 13 bases between. The CDR3 runs 15 residues. In germline, CDR1 is LGHNA, CDR2 YSLEER. The CDR3 bases are TGCGCCAGCAGCCAAGATGGGGGAGTGGGGGAGACCCAGTACTTC. This gives the protein CASSQDGGVGETQYF.

The J gene is TRBJ1-4, the V gene TRBV9, with D perhaps matching TRBD1 (5 bases). The germline V gene has CDR1 SGDLS and CDR2 YYNGEE. Trimming took off 4 bases at V and 8 bases at J, with 15 bases between the two ends. This CDR3 spans 14 amino acids. The CDR3 reads CASSTRVGDEKLFF. The CDR3 nucleotides read TGTGCCAGCAGCACAAGGGTAGGGGACGAAAAACTGTTTTTT.

This sequence joins TRBV6-1 and TRBJ1-5; no definite D call. From germline, CDR1 is MNHNS and CDR2 SASEGT. There are 11 residues in the CDR3. V lost 4 bases to trimming and J lost 6 bases, with 4 bases between them. This chain's CDR3 is CASSASQPQHF. CDR3 in DNA: TGTGCCAGCAGTGCGAGTCAGCCCCAGCATTTT.

The rearrangement links TRBV7-2 to TRBJ1-1; D gene unclear. V was trimmed by 1 base and J by 1 base, leaving 10 bases between them. The germline V gene encodes CDR1 SGHTA and CDR2 FQGNSA. The CDR3 runs to 15 residues. The CDR3 loop reads CASSLDWAPNTEAFF. CDR3 bases: TGTGCCAGCAGCTTAGATTGGGCCCCGAACACTGAAGCTTTCTTT. Complete variable domain (other parts from reference TRBV7-2 and TRBJ1-1): GAGVSQSPSNKVTEKGKDVELRCDPISGHTALYWYRQSLGQGLEFLIYFQGNSAPDKSGLPSDRFSAERTGGSVSTLTIQRTQQEDSAVYLCASSLDWAPNTEAFFGQGTRLTVV.

For this clone: Other DNA sequences of this sample code for an identical CDR3. The gene calls are TRBV28 and TRBJ1-1, with 9 bases identical to TRBD1. Trimming took 6 bases from V and 4 from J; bases not matched to a gene: 3. Germline CDR1 and CDR2: MDHEN and SYDVKM. This CDR3 region has 13 residues. For the CDR3, the DNA is TGTGCCAGCAGGCCGACAGGGGGCACTGAAGCTTTCTTT. It specifies CASRPTGGTEAFF.